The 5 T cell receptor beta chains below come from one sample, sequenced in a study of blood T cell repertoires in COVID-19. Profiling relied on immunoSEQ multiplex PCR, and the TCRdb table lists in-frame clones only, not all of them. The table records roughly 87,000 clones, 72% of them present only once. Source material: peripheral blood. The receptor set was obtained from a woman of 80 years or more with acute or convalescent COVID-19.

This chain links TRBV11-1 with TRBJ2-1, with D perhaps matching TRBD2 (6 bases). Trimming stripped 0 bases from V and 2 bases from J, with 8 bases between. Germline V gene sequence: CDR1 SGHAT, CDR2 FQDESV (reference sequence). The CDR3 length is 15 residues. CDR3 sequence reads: CASSLARGTYNEQFF. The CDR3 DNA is TGTGCCAGCAGCTTAGCGCGGGGTACCTACAATGAGCAGTTCTTC.

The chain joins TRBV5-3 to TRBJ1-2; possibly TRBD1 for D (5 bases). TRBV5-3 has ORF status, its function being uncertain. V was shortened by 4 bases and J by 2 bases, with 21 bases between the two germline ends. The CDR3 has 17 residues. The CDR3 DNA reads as TGTGCCAGAAGCCTCCTATTGAGTTCGGGGGGGAACTATGGCTACACCTTC. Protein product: CARSLLLSSGGNYGYTF.

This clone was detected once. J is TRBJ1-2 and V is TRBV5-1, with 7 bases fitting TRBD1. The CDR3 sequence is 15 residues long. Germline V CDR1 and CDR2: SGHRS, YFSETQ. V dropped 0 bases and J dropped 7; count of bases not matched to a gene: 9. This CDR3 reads CASSLGATGTGGYTF. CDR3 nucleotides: TGCGCCAGCAGCTTGGGGGCGACAGGGACGGGTGGCTACACCTTC.

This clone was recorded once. The CDR3 spells CSARVIVGYTF. CDR3 sequence (DNA): TGCAGTGCTAGAGTTATTGTAGGCTACACCTTC. The genes are TRBV20-1 and TRBJ1-2, with unresolved D. The length of the CDR3 is 11 residues. V was trimmed by 1 base and J by 8 bases, leaving 8 bases between them. CDR1 is DFQATT and CDR2 is SNEGSKA in the germline V gene (reference sequence).

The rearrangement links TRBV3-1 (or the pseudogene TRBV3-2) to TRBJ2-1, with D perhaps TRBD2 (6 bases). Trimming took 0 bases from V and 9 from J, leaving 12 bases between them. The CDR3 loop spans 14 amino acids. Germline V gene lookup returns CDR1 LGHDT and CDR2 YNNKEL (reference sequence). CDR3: CASSQEGWRGEQFF. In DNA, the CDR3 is TGTGCCAGCAGCCAAGAAGGATGGCGGGGTGAGCAGTTCTTC.